These 26 T cell receptor beta chains originate from one sample sequenced in a study of PD-L1 blockade in urothelial cancer. TCRdb's copy holds only in-frame clones and misses some; the assay was immunoSEQ multiplex PCR. The sample contains 100,000 to 150,000 clones, approximately 88% of which appear only once. This sample's time point: pretreatment peripheral blood. Sequences were derived from PBMCs, sampled around atezolizumab (anti-PD-L1) treatment. Source of these receptors: a man aged 50 to 59 with urothelial cancer.

The chain combines TRBV30 with TRBJ1-6; TRBD1 agrees at 11 bases. After removal of 5 bases from V and 7 bases from J, the junction contained 10 bases not matched to a gene. Germline values: CDR1 GTSNPN, CDR2 SVGIG (reference sequence). The CDR3 runs 16 residues. CDR3 sequence: CAWGPGQGVINSPLHF. Here the CDR3 DNA reads TGTGCCTGGGGTCCGGGACAGGGGGTGATAAATTCACCCCTCCACTTT. Filled out from reference TRBV30 and TRBJ1-6, the complete variable domain reads SQTIHQWPATLVQPVGSPLSLECTVEGTSNPNLYWYRQAAGRGLQLLFYSVGIGQISSEVPQNLSASRPQDRQFILSSKKLLLSDSGFYLCAWGPGQGVINSPLHFGNGTRLTVT.

This clone has more than one count but fewer than ten. The chain recombines TRBV13 with TRBJ1-2; 8 bases agree with TRBD1. The CDR3 is made up of 13 amino acids. The germline gives CDR1 PRHDT, CDR2 FYEKMQ (reference sequence). Trimming cost V 4 bases and J 6 bases; bases outside gene matches: 4. CDR3 sequence reads: CASSSSTGDGYTF. In DNA, the CDR3 is TGTGCCAGCAGCTCATCGACAGGGGATGGCTACACCTTC.

This clone has just one count. The gene calls are TRBV19 and TRBJ2-2, with 10 bases identical to TRBD2. Trimming took 5 bases from V and 8 from J; bases not matched to a gene: 11. The CDR3 length is 16 residues. CDR1 is LNHDA, CDR2 SQIVND, per germline (reference sequence). The CDR3 coding sequence is TGTGCCAGTAGTCCGCGACTAGCGGGTAAAGGGGGGGAGCTGTTTTTT. Translation gives CASSPRLAGKGGELFF.

This chain uses TRBV6-1 with TRBJ2-2; tentative D call: TRBD2 (6 bases). Per germline, CDR1 MNHNS and CDR2 SASEGT. Trimming took off 5 bases at V and 7 bases at J, with 17 bases between the two ends. The CDR3 sequence is 15 residues long. The CDR3: CASSNTGSHSGELFF. The CDR3 DNA follows: TGTGCCAGCAGTAATACCGGGAGTCACAGCGGGGAGCTGTTTTTT.

The rearrangement joins TRBV5-3 to TRBJ2-5, with 9 bases matching TRBD1. TRBV5-3 is placed among ORFs of uncertain function. V shed 2 bases and J 2 bases; nucleotides not matched to a gene: 4. The CDR3 spans 15 residues. CDR3 in DNA: TGTGCCAGAAGCTTCGGGACAGGGCATCAAGAGACCCAGTACTTC. Protein: CARSFGTGHQETQYF.

V gene TRBV28 combines with J gene TRBJ1-2; 7 positions agree with TRBD1. Germline V gives CDR1 MDHEN, CDR2 SYDVKM. The V gene end was trimmed by 3 bases and the J gene end by 4 bases; junction bases not matched to a gene: 8. This CDR3 has 15 amino acids. The CDR3 DNA reads as TGTGCCAGCAGTTTTAAATCGACAGGGTTCTATGGCTACACCTTC. This translates into CASSFKSTGFYGYTF.

The count of this clone is one. The V gene is TRBV13, the J gene TRBJ1-2; TRBD1 matches at 7 bases. This CDR3 region has 15 residues. With V trimmed by 7 bases and J by 8 bases, 16 bases remained unmatched. Germline lookup yields CDR1 PRHDT and CDR2 FYEKMQ (reference sequence). In DNA, the CDR3 is TGTGCCAGCACCCCTGGACAGGCCCCGGGGCGGGGCTACACCTTC. Translated, it gives CASTPGQAPGRGYTF.

The chain recombines TRBV5-1 with TRBJ1-1, with D unclear. Germline V gene data show CDR1 as SGHRS and CDR2 as YFSETQ. This CDR3 is built from 15 residues. V was shortened by 0 bases and J by 9 bases, with 18 bases between the two germline ends. This CDR3 is CASSLVTGRGEKAFF. The DNA for the CDR3 is TGCGCCAGCAGCTTGGTAACCGGACGCGGGGAAAAAGCTTTCTTT.

The chain uses TRBV7-9 and TRBJ2-7; no reliable D call. The germline CDR1 and CDR2 sequences are SEHNR and FQNEAQ (reference sequence). CDR3 length equals 11 residues. Deletions cut 4 bases from V and 4 bases from J, with 5 bases between. The CDR3 spells CASSSQYEQYF. The CDR3 DNA sequence: TGTGCCAGCAGCTCCCAATACGAGCAGTACTTC.

The chain couples TRBV7-3 to TRBJ2-2; no firm D call. The CDR3 runs 12 residues. Germline CDR1 and CDR2: SGHTA and FQGTGA. V gave up 4 bases and J gave up 6 bases, with 6 bases separating them. CDR3 nucleotide sequence: TGTGCCAGCAGCTACGGTCCCGGGGAGCTGTTTTTT. This codes for CASSYGPGELFF.

The rearrangement links TRBV4-1 to TRBJ2-3; D might be TRBD2 (6 bases). The CDR3 totals 15 residues. Trimming removed 1 base at V and 2 bases at J, with 10 bases between. CDR1 is MGHRA, CDR2 YSYEKL, per germline. The CDR3 spells CASSQGDFPTDTQYF. In nucleotides, the CDR3 is TGCGCCAGCAGCCAAGGGGACTTTCCCACAGATACGCAGTATTTT.

The chain is built from TRBV29-1 and TRBJ2-1; TRBD2 aligns across 7 bases. V shed 1 base, J shed 1 base, and the junction held 4 bases outside the gene matches. This CDR3 is built from 15 residues. CDR1 SQVTM and CDR2 ANQGSEA come from the germline V gene. The CDR3 coding sequence is TGCAGCGTTGAAGGGCGGGAGTGGTCCTACAATGAGCAGTTCTTC. Amino acid sequence: CSVEGREWSYNEQFF.

The chain recombines TRBV20-1 with TRBJ1-2; weak D call: TRBD1 (6 bases). V was trimmed by 3 bases and J by 4 bases, leaving 6 bases between them. The CDR3 consists of 11 residues. Per germline, CDR1 DFQATT and CDR2 SNEGSKA (reference sequence). CDR3 region: CSARDSYGYTF. For the CDR3, the DNA is TGCAGTGCTAGGGACAGCTATGGCTACACCTTC.

This clone rates as medium-sized. The chain uses TRBV7-9 and TRBJ1-1; possibly TRBD1 for D (6 bases). The germline V gene encodes CDR1 SEHNR and CDR2 FQNEAQ (reference sequence). The CDR3 is made up of 11 amino acids. V shed 5 bases and J shed 8 bases, with 9 bases lying between them. The CDR3 sequence: CASSEGQEAFF. The CDR3 nucleotides are TGTGCCAGCAGCGAAGGACAGGAAGCTTTCTTT.

This clone was picked up one time. V usage is TRBV6-6 and J usage is TRBJ2-7, with D uncertain. The CDR3 sequence is 13 residues long. The germline V and J ends were trimmed by 4 bases and 3 bases, with 10 bases remaining between them. CDR1 and CDR2 from the germline V gene are MNHNY and SVGAGI (reference sequence). The CDR3 spells CASSLETFYEQYF. DNA of the CDR3: TGTGCCAGCAGTTTAGAGACTTTCTACGAGCAGTACTTC.

The genes are TRBV5-1 and TRBJ1-4, with D possibly matching TRBD1 (6 bases). CDR3 size: 16 residues. The germline V gene has CDR1 SGHRS and CDR2 YFSETQ. V lost 4 bases and J 3 bases, leaving 16 bases between the germline ends. CDR3 sequence reads: CASSPETGGPNEKLFF. The DNA for the CDR3 is TGCGCCAGCAGCCCGGAAACGGGGGGCCCTAATGAAAAACTGTTTTTT.

V and J are TRBV29-1 and TRBJ1-1; TRBD1 is a possible D gene (6 bases). Trimming took off 6 bases at V and 4 bases at J, with 12 bases between the two ends. Per germline, CDR1 SQVTM and CDR2 ANQGSEA. The CDR3 totals 12 residues. CDR3 bases: TGCAGCGTGGGGCGGGGGGCCACTGAAGCTTTCTTT. Its protein is CSVGRGATEAFF.

The rearrangement joins TRBV27 to TRBJ1-5, with D unclear. There are 16 residues in the CDR3. The germline V gene encodes CDR1 MNHEY and CDR2 SMNVEV (reference sequence). The V gene lost 6 bases and the J gene lost 1 base, with 16 bases spanning the gap. This CDR3 is CASRPISTSSNQPQHF. CDR3 nucleotides: TGTGCCAGCAGACCCATCTCGACATCCAGCAATCAGCCCCAGCATTTT.

The chain joins TRBV5-1 to TRBJ1-6, with a tentative D call TRBD1 (5 bases). The CDR3 contains 14 residues. The germline gives CDR1 SGHRS, CDR2 YFSETQ. V lost 4 bases and J lost 10, with 15 bases in between. In nucleotides, the CDR3 is TGCGCCAGCAGCCTACAGGACCACGAATCACCCCTCCACTTT. It specifies CASSLQDHESPLHF.

This clone has just one count. This sequence joins TRBV11-3 and TRBJ2-3; a possible D gene is TRBD2 (5 bases). The CDR3 loop spans 14 amino acids. Germline CDR1 SGHNT, CDR2 YENEEA. V lost 2 bases, J lost 1 base, and 7 bases lay in between. CDR3 nucleotides: TGTGCCAGCAGCTTATCCGGGGGCACAGATACGCAGTATTTT. Residues: CASSLSGGTDTQYF. Supplemented by reference TRBV11-3 and TRBJ2-3, the full variable domain reads EAGVVQSPRYKIIEKKQPVAFWCNPISGHNTLYWYLQNLGQGPELLIRYENEEAVDDSQLPKDRFSAERLKGVDSTLKIQPAELGDSAVYLCASSLSGGTDTQYFGPGTRLTVL.

The chain links TRBV15 to TRBJ1-5; 7 bases are a match to TRBD1. Germline CDR1 is LNHNV and CDR2 is YYDKDF (reference sequence). The CDR3 consists of 14 residues. With 4 bases clipped from V and 2 bases from J, the junction kept 2 bases outside the gene matches. CDR3 loop: CATSNGQGNQPQHF. The CDR3 region has the DNA TGTGCCACCAGCAACGGACAGGGCAATCAGCCCCAGCATTTT. Full variable domain (rest looked up from reference TRBV15 and TRBJ1-5): DAMVIQNPRYQVTQFGKPVTLSCSQTLNHNVMYWYQQKSSQAPKLLFHYYDKDFNNEADTPDNFQSRRPNTSFCFLDIRSPGLGDTAMYLCATSNGQGNQPQHFGDGTRLSIL.

The chain joins TRBV5-6 to TRBJ2-1, with D tentatively TRBD1 (5 bases). Germline V gene sequence: CDR1 SGHDT, CDR2 YYEEEE. CDR3 length: 15 residues. V lost 1 base, J lost 7 bases, and 15 bases lay in between. The CDR3 DNA is TGTGCCAGCAGCTTGTATGGGGCGTTGGTGAATGAGCAGTTCTTC. This codes for CASSLYGALVNEQFF.

This clone has just a few counts. The V and J genes are TRBV19 and TRBJ1-2, with TRBD1 identical over 7 bases. Per germline, CDR1 LNHDA and CDR2 SQIVND (reference sequence). V lost 7 bases to trimming and J lost 6 bases; unmatched junction nucleotides: 17. This CDR3 is built from 16 residues. The CDR3 loop is CASTAGQLTAKHGYTF. CDR3 nucleotide sequence: TGTGCCAGTACCGCGGGACAGCTAACTGCGAAACATGGCTACACCTTC.

The gene calls are TRBV28 and TRBJ1-5; TRBD1 matches 8 bases. CDR3 size: 13 residues. V was clipped by 3 bases and J by 7 bases; unmatched bases: 2. Germline assignment: CDR1 MDHEN and CDR2 SYDVKM. Here the CDR3 reads CASSFDRGQPQHF. The CDR3 DNA follows: TGTGCCAGCAGTTTCGACAGGGGCCAGCCCCAGCATTTT.

V gene TRBV6-6 combines with J gene TRBJ1-1; 7 bases are a match to TRBD1. CDR3 size: 14 residues. Trimming removed 5 bases from V and 2 bases from J; junction bases left unmatched: 5. Germline-derived CDR1 and CDR2 are MNHNY and SVGAGI (reference sequence). This CDR3 reads CASSARTGNTEAFF. CDR3 DNA: TGTGCCAGCAGTGCGCGGACAGGCAACACTGAAGCTTTCTTT.

Here the CDR3 reads CASRVSGRANTGELFF. As DNA, the CDR3 is TGCGCCAGCAGAGTTAGCGGGAGGGCGAACACCGGGGAGCTGTTTTTT. V gene TRBV5-1 combines with J gene TRBJ2-2; 11 nucleotides match TRBD2. V was clipped by 5 bases and J by 0 bases; unmatched bases: 3. The CDR3 spans 16 residues. Germline V lookup: CDR1 SGHRS, CDR2 YFSETQ.